A single sample gave rise to the 30 T cell receptor beta chains below, sequenced in a study of shared T cell receptors in the human thymus. TCRdb's table, derived via immunoSEQ multiplex PCR, lists solely in-frame clones and lacks some. Of about 730,000 clones listed, approximately 85% are singletons. This same sample was also part of a study on human thymus T cells.

The material sequenced was thymocytes. Receptors were obtained from a girl under three years old with a congenital heart defect.

This sequence joins TRBV5-1 and TRBJ2-2, with 9 bases that match TRBD1. The germline CDR1 and CDR2 sequences are SGHRS and YFSETQ. The CDR3 has 15 amino acids. Trimming cost V 4 bases and J 6 bases; bases outside gene matches: 7. In DNA, the CDR3 is TGCGCCAGCAGCCCCCGGGACAGGGAAGCCGGGGAGCTGTTTTTT. It is translated as CASSPRDREAGELFF. Based on the CDR3 plus reference TRBV5-1 and TRBJ2-2, the full variable domain is KAGVTQTPRYLIKTRGQQVTLSCSPISGHRSVSWYQQTPGQGLQFLFEYFSETQRNKGNFPGRFSGRQFSNSRSEMNVSTLELGDSALYLCASSPRDREAGELFFGEGSRLTVL.

This rearrangement joins TRBV10-3 to TRBJ2-2, with 8 bases aligning to TRBD2. CDR1 is ENHRY, CDR2 SYGVKD, per germline. With V trimmed by 3 bases and J by 3 bases, 12 bases remained unmatched. This CDR3 has 18 amino acids. This CDR3 is CAISDHGLRGEYTGELFF. In DNA form, the CDR3 reads TGTGCCATCAGTGATCATGGATTGCGGGGGGAGTACACCGGGGAGCTGTTTTTT.

For this clone: The same CDR3 is also encoded by other DNA sequences in this sample. V is TRBV5-1 and J is TRBJ1-1; maybe TRBD1 (5 bases). Germline lookup yields CDR1 SGHRS and CDR2 YFSETQ. V lost 5 bases, J lost 1 base, and 6 bases lay in between. This CDR3 has 12 residues. The CDR3 sequence: CASRRGNTEAFF. The CDR3 region has the DNA TGCGCCAGCAGAAGGGGGAACACTGAAGCTTTCTTT.

The chain employs TRBV5-4 and TRBJ2-3, with D maybe TRBD1 (6 bases). The CDR3 covers 15 residues. From germline, CDR1 is SGHNT and CDR2 YYREEE (reference sequence). V lost 1 base and J lost 2, with 11 bases in between. CDR3 loop: CASSLQGGYTDTQYF. DNA for the CDR3: TGTGCCAGCAGCTTGCAAGGGGGATACACAGATACGCAGTATTTT.

The gene calls are TRBV5-6 and TRBJ1-3; D gene unclear. The V end lost 2 bases, the J end lost 0 bases, and 9 bases lay between the germline ends. There are 15 residues in the CDR3. Germline V gives CDR1 SGHDT, CDR2 YYEEEE. The CDR3 DNA reads as TGTGCCAGCAGCTTCCGGTCCCACTCTGGAAACACCATATATTTT. This gives the protein CASSFRSHSGNTIYF.

This chain connects TRBV5-1 to TRBJ1-2; 8 bases match TRBD1. CDR3 length: 21 residues. V shed 1 base and J 8 bases; nucleotides not matched to a gene: 28. Germline CDR1 and CDR2: SGHRS and YFSETQ. The CDR3 sequence is CASSLRQGCGLSSCSLRGYTF. The CDR3 DNA is TGCGCCAGCAGCTTGCGACAGGGGTGCGGACTGTCTTCCTGTTCCTTAAGAGGCTACACCTTC.

About this clone itself: Different DNA sequences within this sample yield the same CDR3. The chain uses TRBV30 and TRBJ1-6, with D possibly TRBD1 on 6 matching bases. V was clipped by 1 base and J by 13 bases, with 17 bases between them. The CDR3 sequence is 14 residues long. Germline CDR1 and CDR2: GTSNPN and SVGIG (reference sequence). CDR3 sequence (DNA): TGTGCCTGGAGTGGGGGAGGGGGAGGTTCCCCCCTCCACTTT. Translated: CAWSGGGGGSPLHF.

The chain is built from TRBV2 and TRBJ1-6; 9 bases match TRBD1. V shed 7 bases and J 10 bases; nucleotides not matched to a gene: 11. Germline V gives CDR1 SNHLY, CDR2 FYNNEI. This CDR3 is built from 15 residues. CDR3 nucleotides: TGTGCCAGCACCAGAGGGACAGGGCGCCGCTCACCCCTCCACTTT. It translates to CASTRGTGRRSPLHF.

This clone appeared once. The chain has TRBV28 and TRBJ2-1, with a tentative D call TRBD1 (6 bases). Trimming removed 7 bases at V and 2 bases at J, with 12 bases between. This CDR3 region has 14 residues. Germline CDR1 reads MDHEN; CDR2 reads SYDVKM. The CDR3 bases are TGTGCCAGCACCACGACAGGCACCTACAATGAGCAGTTCTTC. As protein: CASTTTGTYNEQFF. Filled out from reference TRBV28 and TRBJ2-1, the complete variable domain reads DVKVTQSSRYLVKRTGEKVFLECVQDMDHENMFWYRQDPGLGLRLIYFSYDVKMKEKGDIPEGYSVSREKKERFSLILESASTNQTSMYLCASTTTGTYNEQFFGPGTRLTVL.

The chain links TRBV7-9 to TRBJ2-7, with a possible D match to TRBD1 (6 bases). The ends were cut back, 8 bases at V and 6 bases at J, with 17 bases in the middle. This CDR3 is 13 amino acids long. CDR1 is SEHNR, CDR2 FQNEAQ, per germline (reference sequence). This chain's CDR3 is CASCLQGECEQYF. The CDR3 DNA reads as TGTGCCAGCTGTCTACAGGGAGAGTGCGAGCAGTACTTC.

V and J are TRBV4-1 and TRBJ1-1; 12 positions match TRBD1. The CDR3 covers 17 residues. Germline values: CDR1 MGHRA, CDR2 YSYEKL. V lost 0 bases to trimming and J lost 5 bases; unmatched junction nucleotides: 7. The CDR3 nucleotides read TGCGCCAGCAGCCAAGACAGGGACAGGGGGCATGGGACTGAAGCTTTCTTT. Residues: CASSQDRDRGHGTEAFF.

The V call is TRBV12-5, the J call TRBJ2-5; no reliable D call. The CDR3 has 17 residues. Trimming left V 6 bases short and J 2 bases short, with 22 bases between. CDR1 is LGHNT and CDR2 is FRNRAP in the germline V gene. The CDR3 DNA is TGTGCTAGTGGATTCCCTTACAATCCCCCTTATCAAGAGACCCAGTACTTC. It codes for CASGFPYNPPYQETQYF.

This clone was picked up one time. This sequence joins TRBV4-3 and TRBJ1-1, with D maybe TRBD1 (6 bases). Germline values: CDR1 LGHNA, CDR2 YSLEER. The CDR3 has 17 amino acids. V shed 0 bases and J shed 0 bases, with 14 bases lying between them. CDR3 sequence: CASSQEEAGHLNTEAFF. The CDR3 bases are TGCGCCAGCAGCCAAGAAGAAGCGGGACACTTGAACACTGAAGCTTTCTTT.

J is TRBJ2-2 and V is TRBV5-1; 8 nucleotides match TRBD2. V shed 5 bases and J 3 bases; nucleotides not matched to a gene: 6. The CDR3 has 15 amino acids. The germline CDR1 and CDR2 sequences are SGHRS and YFSETQ. The CDR3 sequence is CASSFRGGHTGELFF. The CDR3 DNA reads TGCGCCAGCAGTTTTCGGGGGGGGCACACCGGGGAGCTGTTTTTT.

This rearrangement joins TRBV11-2 to TRBJ2-3, with 13 positions matching TRBD2. The CDR3 has 17 residues. Germline CDR1 reads SGHAT; CDR2 reads FQNNGV. V dropped 5 bases and J dropped 2; count of bases not matched to a gene: 7. DNA for the CDR3: TGTGCCAGCAGCCACCCAACTAGCGGGGGGGCCACAGATACGCAGTATTTT. It yields the protein CASSHPTSGGATDTQYF.

The genes are TRBV29-1 and TRBJ1-4; 9 positions match TRBD1. The germline V gene encodes CDR1 SQVTM and CDR2 ANQGSEA. J was trimmed by 16 bases and V by 4 bases; bases with no gene match: 4. The CDR3 length is 10 residues. CDR3 amino acids: CSVGDREPFF. The CDR3 bases are TGCAGCGTTGGGGACAGGGAACCGTTTTTT.

The chain combines TRBV6-6 with TRBJ2-1, with D possibly matching TRBD1 (5 bases). Germline V CDR1 and CDR2: MNHNY, SVGAGI (reference sequence). The V and J ends lost 4 bases and 4 bases respectively, with 11 bases between them. The CDR3 has 14 residues. CDR3 nucleotide sequence: TGTGCCAGCAGTTTTGTGACAGCTTACAATGAGCAGTTCTTC. Amino acids: CASSFVTAYNEQFF.

The chain's CDR3 is CASSRTQVKSSEQYF. The CDR3 bases are TGCGCCAGCAGCCGTACACAGGTGAAATCGAGCGAGCAGTACTTC. The rearrangement joins TRBV4-1 to TRBJ2-7; possible D gene TRBD1, 5 bases. The germline V and J ends were trimmed by 4 bases and 6 bases, with 19 bases remaining between them. CDR3 length: 15 amino acids. The germline V gene has CDR1 MGHRA and CDR2 YSYEKL.

The chain couples TRBV5-6 to TRBJ1-3, with TRBD1 matching 7 bases. The junction had 4 bases not matched to a gene; V was cut back by 4 bases and J by 3 bases. CDR3 length equals 14 residues. The germline V gene has CDR1 SGHDT and CDR2 YYEEEE. The CDR3 region is CASSQSGGGNTIYF. In DNA, the CDR3 is TGTGCCAGCAGCCAATCAGGGGGTGGAAACACCATATATTTT. The whole variable domain, remainder taken from reference TRBV5-6 and TRBJ1-3, is DAGVTQSPTHLIKTRGQQVTLRCSPKSGHDTVSWYQQALGQGPQFIFQYYEEEERQRGNFPDRFSGHQFPNYSSELNVNALLLGDSALYLCASSQSGGGNTIYFGEGSWLTVV.

This rearrangement joins TRBV5-1 to TRBJ1-1; a weak D match, TRBD1 (6 bases). The ends were cut back, 0 bases at V and 0 bases at J, with 15 bases in the middle. The germline gives CDR1 SGHRS, CDR2 YFSETQ. This CDR3 comprises 17 residues. CDR3 nucleotides: TGCGCCAGCAGCTTGGATGGGGGAGACAGGCTGAACACTGAAGCTTTCTTT. Its protein product is CASSLDGGDRLNTEAFF. The variable domain in full, with the rest retrieved from reference TRBV5-1 and TRBJ1-1, is KAGVTQTPRYLIKTRGQQVTLSCSPISGHRSVSWYQQTPGQGLQFLFEYFSETQRNKGNFPGRFSGRQFSNSRSEMNVSTLELGDSALYLCASSLDGGDRLNTEAFFGQGTRLTVV.

In DNA form, the CDR3 reads TGTGCCAGCAGCCCCGGGACAGGGGTCTACGAGCAGTACTTC. Translated: CASSPGTGVYEQYF. The rearrangement links TRBV7-2 to TRBJ2-7; 10 bases match TRBD1. V lost 5 bases to trimming and J lost 3 bases; unmatched junction nucleotides: 4. Germline V gene sequence: CDR1 SGHTA, CDR2 FQGNSA. The CDR3 runs to 14 residues.

For this clone: The sample contains more than one DNA sequence encoding this CDR3. J is TRBJ1-1 and V is TRBV6-5, with D hard to call. The CDR3 has 14 amino acids. Trimming left V 0 bases short and J 2 bases short, with 7 bases between. Per the germline V gene, CDR1 is MNHEY and CDR2 is SVGAGI. Here the CDR3 DNA reads TGTGCCAGCAGTTACTCACGGGGAAACACTGAAGCTTTCTTT. This sequence encodes CASSYSRGNTEAFF.

This chain links TRBV7-2 with TRBJ2-7; 11 positions agree with TRBD1. Germline V lookup: CDR1 SGHTA, CDR2 FQGNSA. The CDR3 extends over 18 amino acids. With 1 base clipped from V and 2 bases from J, the junction kept 10 bases outside the gene matches. The CDR3 region has the DNA TGTGCCAGCAGCTTAGTCTGGAGGGGGGGACAGGGGGCCTACGAGCAGTACTTC. It translates to CASSLVWRGGQGAYEQYF.

This clone was picked up one time. The rearrangement joins TRBV13 to TRBJ2-3; D is possibly TRBD1 (6 bases). The germline V gene has CDR1 PRHDT and CDR2 FYEKMQ (reference sequence). The CDR3 has 15 residues. V was shortened by 0 bases and J by 4 bases, with 11 bases between the two germline ends. Written as DNA, the CDR3 is TGTGCCAGCAGCTTAGGAGGTACAGGGTCAGATACGCAGTATTTT. This encodes CASSLGGTGSDTQYF.

On this clone: It is likely a read error, because the conserved phenylalanine at the end of the CDR3 is missing. The DNA is left out, because the CDR3 cannot be placed on it with certainty; the CDR3 is given as TCRdb lists it. The rearrangement joins TRBV6-5 to TRBJ2-3; the table names TRBD2, a call not compared with the DNA. The germline CDR1 and CDR2 sequences are MNHEY and SVGAGI. The CDR3 totals 10 residues, both ends included. CDR3 loop: CASSYSGLLC.

The rearrangement links TRBV6-1 to TRBJ1-1; D not certain. V lost 6 bases to trimming and J lost 0 bases, with 14 bases between them. Germline V gene lookup returns CDR1 MNHNS and CDR2 SASEGT. This CDR3 has 15 amino acids. In DNA form, the CDR3 reads TGTGCCAGCAGGATCAGGAGGGCCATGAACACTGAAGCTTTCTTT. It specifies CASRIRRAMNTEAFF.

The chain is built from TRBV11-1 and TRBJ2-7, with TRBD2 matching 7 bases. Germline lookup yields CDR1 SGHAT and CDR2 FQDESV (reference sequence). V trimming: 4 bases; J trimming: 2 bases; junction bases outside the gene matches: 11. The CDR3 length is 16 residues. CDR3 sequence reads: CASSYPLGGEPYEQYF. The CDR3 region has the DNA TGTGCCAGCAGCTACCCCTTGGGGGGGGAGCCCTACGAGCAGTACTTC.

The chain combines TRBV2 with TRBJ2-7, with D unclear. Looked up from germline, CDR1 is SNHLY and CDR2 is FYNNEI. Trimming took off 8 bases at V and 6 bases at J, with 14 bases between the two ends. The CDR3 is 12 residues long. The CDR3 sequence: CASQLAGPEQYF. The CDR3 nucleotides are TGTGCCAGCCAACTTGCTGGGCCCGAGCAGTACTTC.

The CDR3 protein is CASSLVALAGGNTQYF. DNA of the CDR3: TGCGCCAGCAGCTTGGTTGCCCTCGCTGGGGGGAATACGCAGTATTTT. The J gene is TRBJ2-3, the V gene TRBV5-1, with D perhaps matching TRBD2 (6 bases). This CDR3 spans 16 amino acids. V dropped 0 bases and J dropped 7 bases, with 18 bases sitting between them. Germline lookup yields CDR1 SGHRS and CDR2 YFSETQ.

There are a few counts of this clone. The chain couples TRBV19 to TRBJ1-5, with 8 bases that match TRBD1. Germline CDR1 and CDR2: LNHDA and SQIVND (reference sequence). J lost 7 bases, V lost 1 base, and 9 bases had no gene match. This CDR3 is 16 amino acids long. The CDR3 coding sequence is TGTGCCAGTAGTATAGTAGTCGGGACAGGAGTACAGCCCCAGCATTTT. Its translation is CASSIVVGTGVQPQHF.